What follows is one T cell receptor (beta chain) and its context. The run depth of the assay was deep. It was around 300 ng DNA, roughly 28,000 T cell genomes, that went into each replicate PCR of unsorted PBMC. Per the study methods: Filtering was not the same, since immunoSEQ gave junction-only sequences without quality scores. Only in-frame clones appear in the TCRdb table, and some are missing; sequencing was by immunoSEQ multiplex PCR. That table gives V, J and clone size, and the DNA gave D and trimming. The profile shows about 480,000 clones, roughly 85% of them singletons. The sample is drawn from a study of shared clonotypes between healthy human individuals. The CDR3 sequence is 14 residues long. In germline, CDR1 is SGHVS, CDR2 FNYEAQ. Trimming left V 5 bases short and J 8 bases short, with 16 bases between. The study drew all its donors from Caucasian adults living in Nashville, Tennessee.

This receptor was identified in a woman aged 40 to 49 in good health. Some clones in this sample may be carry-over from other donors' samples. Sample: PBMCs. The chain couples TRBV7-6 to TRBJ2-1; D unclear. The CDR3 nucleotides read TGTGCCAGCAGCACGACCCGGGCTGGCGATGAGCAGTTCTTC. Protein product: CASSTTRAGDEQFF.